The rows below give T cell receptor beta chains drawn from one sample of a study of T-cell memory formation after mild COVID-19. Each CDR3 protein gets one entry after TCRdb re-called the 5' RACE reads with MiXCR. The sample holds 120,000 to 150,000 distinct CDR3 sequences, more than 13% seen once. The sequenced material came from PBMCs or a T cell subset sorted from them (not recorded which). These receptors were obtained from an adult woman who had mild COVID-19 (a few samples of this study predate the infection). Cell type and time point are not known. Each CDR3 is given with its conserved first and last residue. The D gene is left open where the match is weak. A clone size is listed for some rows: how often the clone was seen (once, few, many), or a class if it is expanded.

v_gene: TRBV6-4
j_gene: TRBJ2-1
d_gene: TRBD1
abundance: few
CDR3aa: CASRPFPGQGSREQFF
CDR3nt: TGTGCCAGCAGACCCTTTCCGGGACAGGGGTCAAGGGAGCAGTTCTTC

v_gene: TRBV2
j_gene: TRBJ2-7
d_gene: .
abundance: .
CDR3aa: CASRVEVSRDSYEQYF
CDR3nt: TGTGCCAGCAGGGTAGAAGTGTCCAGGGACTCCTACGAGCAGTACTTC

v_gene: TRBV4-1
j_gene: TRBJ2-6
d_gene: .
abundance: .
CDR3aa: CASSQTVRAGANVLTF
CDR3nt: TGCGCCAGCAGCCAAACGGTGAGAGCTGGGGCCAACGTCCTGACTTTC

v_gene: TRBV12-3/TRBV12-4
j_gene: TRBJ1-2
d_gene: .
abundance: .
CDR3aa: CASTPSNYGYTF
CDR3nt: TGTGCCAGCACCCCTAGCAACTATGGCTACACCTTC

v_gene: TRBV27
j_gene: TRBJ1-2
d_gene: TRBD1
abundance: few
CDR3aa: CASSSGTGSYGYTF
CDR3nt: TGTGCCAGCAGTTCAGGGACAGGGAGCTATGGCTACACCTTC

v_gene: TRBV20-1
j_gene: TRBJ1-1
d_gene: .
abundance: few
CDR3aa: CSAPTGNTEAFF
CDR3nt: TGCAGTGCCCCAACAGGGAACACTGAAGCTTTCTTT

v_gene: TRBV19
j_gene: TRBJ1-2
d_gene: TRBD1
abundance: .
CDR3aa: CASSAGTGHYGYTF
CDR3nt: TGTGCCAGTAGTGCGGGGACAGGGCACTATGGCTACACCTTC

v_gene: TRBV7-3
j_gene: TRBJ2-2
d_gene: .
abundance: .
CDR3aa: CASSSRENTGELFF
CDR3nt: TGTGCCAGCAGTTCTCGGGAGAACACCGGGGAGCTGTTTTTT

v_gene: TRBV18
j_gene: TRBJ2-7
d_gene: TRBD2
abundance: few
CDR3aa: CASSPEGRGGYEQYF
CDR3nt: TGTGCCAGCTCACCAGAAGGCCGGGGGGGCTACGAGCAGTACTTC

v_gene: TRBV12-3/TRBV12-4
j_gene: TRBJ2-1
d_gene: .
abundance: .
CDR3aa: CASSNSGPGYNEQFF
CDR3nt: TGTGCCAGCAGCAATAGCGGTCCTGGGTACAATGAGCAGTTCTTC

v_gene: TRBV12-3/TRBV12-4
j_gene: TRBJ1-5
d_gene: .
abundance: many
CDR3aa: CASSNVIDSNQPQHF
CDR3nt: TGTGCCAGCAGTAACGTCATAGACAGCAATCAGCCCCAGCATTTT

v_gene: TRBV12-3/TRBV12-4
j_gene: TRBJ2-3
d_gene: .
abundance: .
CDR3aa: CASSGGDRSTDTQYF
CDR3nt: TGTGCCAGCAGTGGGGGGGACAGGAGCACAGATACGCAGTATTTT

v_gene: TRBV4-1
j_gene: TRBJ1-1
d_gene: .
abundance: few
CDR3aa: CASSQEGAAGSEAFF
CDR3nt: TGCGCCAGCAGCCAAGAGGGGGCAGCGGGGTCTGAAGCTTTCTTT

v_gene: TRBV7-6
j_gene: TRBJ2-5
d_gene: TRBD2
abundance: few
CDR3aa: CASSPWTSSETQYF
CDR3nt: TGTGCCAGCAGCCCATGGACTAGCTCGGAGACCCAGTACTTC

v_gene: TRBV30
j_gene: TRBJ2-1
d_gene: TRBD2
abundance: few
CDR3aa: CAWSVFSGSSYNEQFF
CDR3nt: TGTGCCTGGAGTGTTTTTAGCGGGAGCTCCTACAATGAGCAGTTCTTC

v_gene: TRBV24-1
j_gene: TRBJ2-7
d_gene: .
abundance: .
CDR3aa: CATSDPLVAEQYF
CDR3nt: TGTGCCACCAGTGACCCTCTAGTCGCCGAGCAGTACTTC

v_gene: TRBV11-2
j_gene: TRBJ1-1
d_gene: .
abundance: .
CDR3aa: CASSSLSRPGGGTEAFF
CDR3nt: TGTGCCAGCAGCTCCCTGAGTCGGCCGGGGGGGGGGACTGAAGCTTTCTTT

v_gene: TRBV13
j_gene: TRBJ2-5
d_gene: .
abundance: .
CDR3aa: CASSLSFTDRKETQYF
CDR3nt: TGTGCCAGCAGCTTATCGTTTACGGACAGAAAAGAGACCCAGTACTTC

v_gene: TRBV20-1
j_gene: TRBJ2-3
d_gene: .
abundance: few
CDR3aa: CSARVGGRNTDTQYF
CDR3nt: TGCAGTGCTAGAGTTGGGGGGCGGAACACAGATACGCAGTATTTT

v_gene: TRBV5-1
j_gene: TRBJ1-1
d_gene: .
abundance: few
CDR3aa: CASGLKTTEAFF
CDR3nt: TGCGCCAGCGGCTTAAAAACAACTGAAGCTTTCTTT

v_gene: TRBV27
j_gene: TRBJ2-7
d_gene: TRBD1
abundance: .
CDR3aa: CASTPGTGVYEQYF
CDR3nt: TGTGCCAGCACTCCCGGGACAGGGGTCTACGAGCAGTACTTC

v_gene: TRBV7-6
j_gene: TRBJ2-2
d_gene: TRBD2
abundance: few
CDR3aa: CASSLLAGDTGELFF
CDR3nt: TGTGCCAGCAGCTTGCTAGCGGGAGACACCGGGGAGCTGTTTTTT